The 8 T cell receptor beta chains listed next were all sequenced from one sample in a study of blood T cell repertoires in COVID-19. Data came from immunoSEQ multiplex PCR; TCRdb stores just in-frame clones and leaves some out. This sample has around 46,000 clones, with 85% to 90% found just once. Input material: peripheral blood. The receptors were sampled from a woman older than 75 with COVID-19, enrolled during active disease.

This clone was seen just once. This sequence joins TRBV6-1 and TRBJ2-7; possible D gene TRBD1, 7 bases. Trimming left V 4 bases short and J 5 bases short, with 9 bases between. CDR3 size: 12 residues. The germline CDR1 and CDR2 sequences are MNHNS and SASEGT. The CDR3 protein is CASSGRGHEQYF. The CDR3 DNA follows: TGTGCCAGCAGTGGGAGGGGGCACGAGCAGTACTTC.

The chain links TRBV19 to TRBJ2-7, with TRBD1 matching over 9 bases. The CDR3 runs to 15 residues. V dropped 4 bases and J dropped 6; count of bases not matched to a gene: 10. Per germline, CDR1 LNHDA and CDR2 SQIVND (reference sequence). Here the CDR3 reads CASSTQGQGRTEQYF. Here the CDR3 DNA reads TGTGCCAGTAGTACCCAAGGACAGGGGAGGACCGAGCAGTACTTC. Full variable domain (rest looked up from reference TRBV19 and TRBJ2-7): DGGITQSPKYLFRKEGQNVTLSCEQNLNHDAMYWYRQDPGQGLRLIYYSQIVNDFQKGDIAEGYSVSREKKESFPLTVTSAQKNPTAFYLCASSTQGQGRTEQYFGPGTRLTVT.

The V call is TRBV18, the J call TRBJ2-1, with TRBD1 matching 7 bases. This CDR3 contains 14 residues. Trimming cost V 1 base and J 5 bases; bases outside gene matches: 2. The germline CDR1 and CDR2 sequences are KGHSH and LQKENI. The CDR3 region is CASSPQGADNEQFF. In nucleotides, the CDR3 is TGTGCCAGCTCACCACAGGGGGCTGACAATGAGCAGTTCTTC.

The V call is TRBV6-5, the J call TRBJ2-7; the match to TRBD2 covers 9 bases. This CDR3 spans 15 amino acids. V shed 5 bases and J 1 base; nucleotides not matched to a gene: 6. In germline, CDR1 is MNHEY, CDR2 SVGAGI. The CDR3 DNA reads TGTGCCAGCAGTCGGGGGCGGGAGGGTTCCTACGAGCAGTACTTC. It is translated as CASSRGREGSYEQYF.

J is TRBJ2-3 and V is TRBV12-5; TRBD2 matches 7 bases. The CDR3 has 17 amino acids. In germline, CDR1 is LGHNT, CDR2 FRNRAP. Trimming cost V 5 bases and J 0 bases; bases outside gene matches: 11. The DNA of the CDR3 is TGTGCTAGTGGTCCCCCGGCGGGGCGGGGGAGCACAGATACGCAGTATTTT. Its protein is CASGPPAGRGSTDTQYF.

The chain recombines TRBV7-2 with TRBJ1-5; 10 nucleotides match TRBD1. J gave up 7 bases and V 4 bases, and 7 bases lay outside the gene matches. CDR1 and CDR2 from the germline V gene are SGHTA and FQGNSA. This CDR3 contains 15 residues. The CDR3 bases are TGTGCCAGCAGCTCGACAGGGGGCGCAAGGCAGCCCCAGCATTTT. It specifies CASSSTGGARQPQHF.

The CDR3 sequence: CASSSQQGRRVTEAFF. In DNA, the CDR3 is TGTGCCAGCAGCTCCCAACAGGGGCGACGGGTCACTGAAGCTTTCTTT. The rearrangement joins TRBV5-5 to TRBJ1-1; 7 bases map to TRBD1. The germline CDR1 and CDR2 sequences are SGHKS and YYEKEE (reference sequence). The V and J ends lost 3 bases and 4 bases, in that order; junction bases with no gene match: 12. CDR3 size: 16 residues.

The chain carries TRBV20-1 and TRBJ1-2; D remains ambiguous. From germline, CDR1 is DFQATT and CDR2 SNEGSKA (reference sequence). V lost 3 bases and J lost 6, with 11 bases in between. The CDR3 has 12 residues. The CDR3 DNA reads TGCAGTGCTAGTCGGGGATTGGATGGCTACACCTTC. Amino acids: CSASRGLDGYTF.